Detailed here is one T cell receptor beta chain. This clone was detected only once. Its antigen is currently not known. Per-base qualities were not stored, and no clone one base away is much larger. The data originate from a study of shared clonotypes between healthy human individuals (dated by TCRdb to the early 2020s). Broadly, across the study: A few men and a couple of women, aged 18 to 49 years, made up the cohort. Blood TCR repertoires of roughly 5 healthy adults were deeply sequenced to estimate repertoire size and the extent of clonotype sharing between individuals. For each donor, CD4 naive and CD4 memory were each run on three plates, CD8 naive on two plates, and CD8 memory on one plate. Between about 0.8 and 9 billion PBMCs per donor were obtained by leukapheresis. Different laboratories and diverse techniques were used to prepare libraries and sequence TCR repertoires, to increase sequencing depth and limit assay-specific biases. The investigation overall reported the following: Pairwise subsampling led to the expectation that sequencing depth would affect the degree of clonotype sharing among donors. The genetic and exposure-history diversity represented was limited by the small number of donors. Compared with non-shared clonotypes, clonotypes shared by all four sorted-subset donors had higher generation probabilities. Sharing across several donors was observed for 4.5% to 6.5% of naive CD4, over 3% of naive CD8, 2% to 2.5% of memory CD4, and roughly 0.4% of memory CD8 clonotypes. Sampling was restricted to blood, and TCR repertoires in tissues likely differ from the TCR repertoires found in blood. Rarefaction of sorted-subset datasets indicated incomplete sequencing despite the large sequencing depth. Larger estimated clonotype richness was generally found for naive subsets than for memory subsets.

Using the deep immunoSEQ assay, multiplex PCR amplified TCR CDR3 regions from genomic DNA. For each cell subset, the extracted genomic DNA was distributed evenly across all wells of several immunoSEQ 96-well plates, and each plate served as one replicate. For sorted subsets, each replicate PCR was loaded with around 200 ng genomic DNA, equivalent to 32,000 or so T cell genomes. The purified libraries were quantified using a Qubit 3.0 fluorometer, sized with a Bioanalyzer 2100, and then quantified again using the KAPA Library Quantification kit. A separate single-read 150-cycle Illumina NextSeq 550 flow cell was used to sequence each immunoSEQ 96-well plate. The paper's data handling went like this. Because only junctional sequences without quality scores were contained in the immunoSEQ output, filtering matching that applied to full-length reads could not be performed. Sequences were annotated with PyIR, a Python wrapper for IgBLAST v1.9, using IMGT germline references to assign V/J genes and CDR3. Any read was removed if the V/J assignment was weak (E-value above 1e-6), the CDR3 was missing, or the read contained stop codons, out-of-frame junctions, or ambiguous translated residues. V3J clonotypes were defined by identical inferred V gene, J gene, and CDR3 amino acid sequence. The percentage overlap between two repertoires was calculated by dividing the number of shared unique clonotypes by the size of the smaller repertoire. RTK rarefaction, the Chao1 estimator, and Recon v2.1 estimates of unobserved clonotypes were used to assess repertoire richness. Generation probabilities for all TCRbeta clonotypes obtained by the gDNA method from a handful of donors were computed using OLGA. Drawn from immuneACCESS, this table holds only the in-frame rearrangements with V and J called that TCRdb kept. Clones are partly lost; checked studies trace under half to an unresolved V gene and leave the rest unexplained. V and J calls plus clone size are reproduced from that table; the DNA served to infer D and trimming. The sample table lists some 1.5 million clones, around 98% of them with a count of one. Of the sample, 0.4% to 0.55% is held by the ten largest clones.

Here V drops 3 bases and J drops 2 bases, and the junction holds 1 base not matched to any gene. Including cysteine and phenylalanine, the CDR3 has 14 amino acids. Only CDR3 DNA is held: 42 bases, read in frame from base 1. The germline V gene specifies SGHTA as CDR1 and FQGNSA as CDR2. The donors were healthy, HIV-negative adults with no recently reported acute infections or vaccinations. All donors were Caucasian adults living in Nashville, Tennessee, USA. CD4+ T cells were enriched by magnetic negative selection, after which naive cells were positively selected on CD45RA and the negative fraction was taken as the memory subset. After blood collection by leukapheresis, PBMCs were isolated using Ficoll-Histopaque density gradient centrifugation and then cryopreserved in the vapor phase of liquid nitrogen. Analytical flow cytometry was used to check the purity and quantity of every magnetically sorted T cell population. Genomic DNA was isolated from every sorted fraction and measured by UV absorbance on a Nanodrop 2000c.

Material for sequencing was naive CD4+ T cells sorted from blood. Explained via the paper, the cell subset or site label denotes: CD45RA+ positively selected. The clonotype was recovered from a man in his thirties or forties in good health. The chain couples TRBV7-2 to TRBJ1-5; TRBD1 fits 7 bases in the junction. The sequenced DNA is TGTGCCAGCAGCTTTGGGACAGGCAATCAGCCCCAGCATTTT. Its translation is CASSFGTGNQPQHF.